Listed here are 20 T cell receptor beta chains from one sample, sequenced in a study of T cells in Graves' hyperthyroidism and ophthalmopathy. RNA transcripts served as the template for amplifying TCR beta CDR3 regions. The study used the HTBI primer set for a first-round RT-PCR of the TCR CDR3. TCRdb used MiXCR to reprocess the multiplex PCR reads, holding one entry per CDR3 protein. The repertoire has under 650,000 distinct CDR3 sequences, around 16% of them found once; the top ten carry over 3.5%. The sample was blood. All receptors derive from a young woman with Graves' hyperthyroidism.

The rearrangement links TRBV7-2 to TRBJ2-1; the D gene is possibly TRBD1 (5 bases). The V gene's germline CDR1 is SGHTA and CDR2 FQGNSA. The CDR3 has 15 residues. V shed 3 bases and J shed 5 bases, with 14 bases lying between them. CDR3 nucleotide sequence: TGTGCCAGCAGCTTTTATCAAGGGGAACACAATGAGCAGTTCTTC. Translated: CASSFYQGEHNEQFF.

Ten or more counts support this clonotype. The chain employs TRBV7-2 and TRBJ2-7, with D unresolved. The CDR3 extends over 14 amino acids. V lost 3 bases and J 2 bases, leaving 11 bases between the germline ends. Germline CDR1 SGHTA, CDR2 FQGNSA. CDR3 nucleotides: TGTGCCAGCAGCTTTTCAGGAGTGGCCTACGAGCAGTACTTC. This encodes CASSFSGVAYEQYF.

This clonotype showed up just a few times. This chain uses TRBV7-9 with TRBJ2-3; 14 bases match TRBD2. V lost 4 bases and J lost 3; bases outside the gene matches: 15. This CDR3 has 20 residues. In germline, CDR1 is SEHNR, CDR2 FQNEAQ (reference sequence). DNA for the CDR3: TGTGCCAGCAGCTACTTCTCGACTAGCGGGAGGGCCCTCGGGACAGATACGCAGTATTTT. Translating gives CASSYFSTSGRALGTDTQYF.

The genes are TRBV9 and TRBJ2-1; perhaps TRBD1 as D (6 bases). This CDR3 spans 16 amino acids. Deletions cut 0 bases from V and 1 base from J, with 11 bases between. The germline gives CDR1 SGDLS, CDR2 YYNGEE. The CDR3 region is CASSVADRGSYNEQFF. CDR3 nucleotides: TGTGCCAGCAGCGTAGCGGACAGAGGATCCTACAATGAGCAGTTCTTC.

The CDR3 protein is CASIGYREEAYEQYF. CDR3 DNA: TGTGCCAGCATTGGTTACAGGGAGGAGGCCTACGAGCAGTACTTC. V gene TRBV27 combines with J gene TRBJ2-7; either TRBD1 or TRBD2 may fit D (6 bases each). Germline V gene sequence: CDR1 MNHEY, CDR2 SMNVEV (reference sequence). This CDR3 is built from 15 residues. Trimming took off 7 bases at V and 2 bases at J, with 18 bases between the two ends.

There are many counts of this clonotype. The V and J genes are TRBV5-5 and TRBJ2-7; weak D call: TRBD1 (6 bases). Deletions cut 2 bases from V and 3 bases from J, with 12 bases between. The CDR3 has 14 amino acids. CDR1 SGHKS and CDR2 YYEKEE come from the germline V gene (reference sequence). Here the CDR3 reads CASSFSQGNYEQYF. The CDR3 nucleotides are TGTGCCAGCAGCTTTTCGCAGGGGAACTACGAGCAGTACTTC.

This clonotype was seen more than once but under ten times. The rearrangement uses TRBV29-1 and TRBJ2-1, with 8 positions matching TRBD1. From germline, CDR1 is SQVTM and CDR2 ANQGSEA. Unmatched junction bases numbered 6, after V lost 8 bases and J lost 6 bases. There are 12 residues in the CDR3. The CDR3 is CSLGTGFNEQFF. The CDR3 nucleotides read TGCAGCTTGGGGACAGGTTTCAATGAGCAGTTCTTC.

This clonotype was recorded at least ten times. This chain joins TRBV30 and TRBJ2-4, with D possibly being TRBD1 (6 bases). This CDR3 has 14 residues. The germline gives CDR1 GTSNPN, CDR2 SVGIG (reference sequence). The ends were cut back, 0 bases at V and 0 bases at J, with 6 bases in the middle. CDR3 nucleotide sequence: TGTGCCTGGAGTGTGGGGGCAGCCAAAAACATTCAGTACTTC. This encodes CAWSVGAAKNIQYF.

The chain carries TRBV6-1 and TRBJ2-5; D not resolved. CDR1 and CDR2 from the germline V gene are MNHNS and SASEGT. V lost 2 bases to trimming and J lost 5 bases, with 12 bases between them. The length of the CDR3 is 14 residues. CDR3 residues: CASSEYLVWETQYF. The CDR3 nucleotides are TGTGCCAGCAGTGAATATCTGGTCTGGGAGACCCAGTACTTC.

This clonotype was seen many times. The chain carries TRBV28 and TRBJ1-6; tentative D call: TRBD1 (6 bases). This CDR3 spans 15 amino acids. Trimming removed 5 bases from V and 5 bases from J, with 13 bases in between. Germline lookup yields CDR1 MDHEN and CDR2 SYDVKM. The CDR3 here is CASSVTGINNSPLHF. CDR3 nucleotide sequence: TGTGCCAGCAGTGTGACAGGCATAAATAATTCACCCCTCCACTTT.

The chain is built from TRBV2 and TRBJ2-7; tentatively, D is TRBD2 (5 bases). Between the trimmed V and J ends, which lost 7 bases and 4 bases, there was a span of 23 bases. The CDR3 is 16 residues long. CDR1 SNHLY and CDR2 FYNNEI come from the germline V gene. This chain's CDR3 is CASTAPVGRNGYEQYF. DNA of the CDR3: TGTGCCAGCACGGCCCCGGTGGGGAGAAATGGATACGAGCAGTACTTC.

This clonotype appeared many times. This chain uses TRBV7-2 with TRBJ2-1; D not resolved. The V gene lost 1 base and the J gene lost 4 bases, with 8 bases spanning the gap. Germline-derived CDR1 and CDR2 are SGHTA and FQGNSA. The CDR3 consists of 14 residues. The CDR3 spells CASSLEPAYNEQFF. CDR3 nucleotides: TGTGCCAGCAGCTTAGAGCCCGCGTACAATGAGCAGTTCTTC.

This rearrangement joins TRBV3-1 to TRBJ2-7; 10 positions agree with TRBD1. With V trimmed by 4 bases and J by 5 bases, 5 bases remained unmatched. Germline CDR1 LGHDT, CDR2 YNNKEL (reference sequence). The CDR3 totals 14 residues. The CDR3 here is CASSRTGGHHEQYF. The CDR3 DNA reads as TGTGCCAGCAGCCGGACAGGGGGTCACCACGAGCAGTACTTC.

In its sample, this clonotype was seen a few times. The CDR3 spells CASSPLGRSNYGYTF. As DNA, the CDR3 is TGTGCCAGCAGCCCCCTAGGACGGTCTAACTATGGCTACACCTTC. The chain has TRBV5-8 and TRBJ1-2; D is ambiguous. The CDR3 is 15 amino acids. Trimming stripped 4 bases from V and 0 bases from J, with 13 bases between. Germline V gene data show CDR1 as SGHTS and CDR2 as YDEGEE. The entire variable domain, with the rest obtained from reference TRBV5-8 and TRBJ1-2, is as follows: EAGVTQSPTHLIKTRGQQATLRCSPISGHTSVYWYQQALGLGLQFLLWYDEGEERNRGNFPPRFSGRQFPNYSSELNVNALELEDSALYLCASSPLGRSNYGYTFGSGTRLTVV.

The table lists this clonotype with many counts. The chain recombines TRBV6-6 with TRBJ2-1; the match to TRBD2 covers 10 bases. V trimming: 2 bases; J trimming: 6 bases; junction bases outside the gene matches: 4. The CDR3 loop spans 15 amino acids. The germline CDR1 and CDR2 sequences are MNHNY and SVGAGI (reference sequence). The CDR3 sequence: CASSYPGTSVNEQFF. The DNA of the CDR3 is TGTGCCAGCAGTTACCCCGGGACTAGCGTCAATGAGCAGTTCTTC.

This clonotype has ten or more counts. The V gene is TRBV9, the J gene TRBJ2-7; D remains unclear. The CDR3 covers 15 residues. With 0 bases removed from V and 3 bases from J, the gap between germline ends came to 13 bases. CDR1 and CDR2 from the germline V gene are SGDLS and YYNGEE. The CDR3, as DNA: TGTGCCAGCAGCGTAGCGGTCGGTCTCGTCTACGAGCAGTACTTC. Amino acids: CASSVAVGLVYEQYF.

As to this clonotype: A much larger clone differs by one base, so this may be a read error. The gene calls are TRBV7-9 and TRBJ2-7; 14 bases are shared with TRBD2. The CDR3 loop spans 16 amino acids. V shed 5 bases and J 5 bases; nucleotides not matched to a gene: 8. The germline CDR1 and CDR2 sequences are SEHNR and FQNEAQ (reference sequence). This CDR3 reads CASSLLGLAGVHEQYF. The CDR3 bases are TGTGCCAGCAGCCTACTGGGACTAGCGGGAGTCCACGAGCAGTACTTC.

The sample holds a few counts of this clonotype. The genes are TRBV5-6 and TRBJ1-4; D unresolved. With 7 bases removed from V and 10 bases from J, the gap between germline ends came to 20 bases. The CDR3 runs 14 residues. The germline V gene encodes CDR1 SGHDT and CDR2 YYEEEE. CDR3 nucleotides: TGTGCCAGCCGTTCCCGGGCCCTAGGAGGAAAACTGTTTTTT. This sequence encodes CASRSRALGGKLFF.

This clonotype was detected a few times. This clone may be a read error of a much larger clone one base away. The chain is built from TRBV20-1 and TRBJ2-1; 10 bases are shared with TRBD2. Germline V gene data show CDR1 as DFQATT and CDR2 as SNEGSKA (reference sequence). The CDR3 loop spans 16 amino acids. The CDR3 region has the DNA TGCAATGCGGAACCCCTTACTAGCGGGGCCCCGAGGGAGCAGTTCTTC. Translation gives CNAEPLTSGAPREQFF.

This clonotype was recorded at least ten times. The CDR3 protein is CASIWSTNTEAFF. In DNA form, the CDR3 reads TGTGCCAGCATCTGGTCCACGAACACTGAAGCTTTCTTT. The V and J genes are TRBV2 and TRBJ1-1; D unclear. V was cut by 7 bases and J by 1 base, with 10 bases left in between. The length of the CDR3 is 13 residues. Germline CDR1 SNHLY, CDR2 FYNNEI.